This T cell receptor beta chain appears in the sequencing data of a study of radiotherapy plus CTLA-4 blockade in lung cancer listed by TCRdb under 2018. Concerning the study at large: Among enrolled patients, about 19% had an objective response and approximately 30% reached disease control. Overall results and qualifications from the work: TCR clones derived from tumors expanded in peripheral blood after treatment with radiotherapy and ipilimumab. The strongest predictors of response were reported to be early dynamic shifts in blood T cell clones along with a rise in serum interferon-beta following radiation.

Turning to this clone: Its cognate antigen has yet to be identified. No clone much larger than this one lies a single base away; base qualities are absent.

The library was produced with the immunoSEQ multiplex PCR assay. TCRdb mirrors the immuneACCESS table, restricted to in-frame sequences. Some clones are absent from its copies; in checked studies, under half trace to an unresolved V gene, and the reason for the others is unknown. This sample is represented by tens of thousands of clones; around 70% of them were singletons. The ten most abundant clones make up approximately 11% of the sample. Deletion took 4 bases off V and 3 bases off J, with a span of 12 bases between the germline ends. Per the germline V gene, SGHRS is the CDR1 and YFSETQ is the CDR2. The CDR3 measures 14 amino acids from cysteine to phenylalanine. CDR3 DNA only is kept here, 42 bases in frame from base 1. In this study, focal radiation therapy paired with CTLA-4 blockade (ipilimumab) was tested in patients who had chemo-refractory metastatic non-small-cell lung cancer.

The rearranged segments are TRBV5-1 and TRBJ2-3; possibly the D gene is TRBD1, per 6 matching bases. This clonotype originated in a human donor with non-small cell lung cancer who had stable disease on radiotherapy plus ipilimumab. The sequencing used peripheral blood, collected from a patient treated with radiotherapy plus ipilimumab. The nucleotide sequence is TGCGCCAGCAGCCACGGGACAAAGACAGATACGCAGTATTTT. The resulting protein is CASSHGTKTDTQYF. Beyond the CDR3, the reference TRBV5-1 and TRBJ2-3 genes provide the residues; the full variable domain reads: KAGVTQTPRYLIKTRGQQVTLSCSPISGHRSVSWYQQTPGQGLQFLFEYFSETQRNKGNFPGRFSGRQFSNSRSEMNVSTLELGDSALYLCASSHGTKTDTQYFGPGTRLTVL.